These 14 T cell receptor beta chains were all obtained from the same sample, sequenced in a study of blood T cells in healthy people across ages. Primers used in a second PCR of roughly 7 to 11 cycles were a sample-barcoded 5' primer and a J-beta primer mix. Each CDR3 protein gets one entry after TCRdb re-called the 5' RACE reads with MiXCR. The sample has approximately 1.5 million distinct CDR3 sequences; roughly 43% are singletons. The sample taken for sequencing was blood. The source is a woman aged 18-35 years in good health.

The rearrangement uses TRBV7-2 and TRBJ1-1; D gene unclear. Germline V gene sequence: CDR1 SGHTA, CDR2 FQGNSA. This CDR3 is built from 13 residues. The ends were cut back, 4 bases at V and 3 bases at J, with 9 bases in the middle. The CDR3 here is CASSSRRDTEAFF. CDR3 sequence (DNA): TGTGCCAGCAGCTCACGACGGGACACTGAAGCTTTCTTT.

This chain joins TRBV7-9 and TRBJ1-1, with no clear D. The CDR3 covers 13 residues. V was trimmed by 5 bases and J by 7 bases, leaving 14 bases between them. Per the germline V gene, CDR1 is SEHNR and CDR2 is FQNEAQ (reference sequence). The CDR3 coding sequence is TGTGCCAGCAGCAGTCGGGAGAACCTTGAAGCTTTCTTT. This codes for CASSSRENLEAFF.

The V gene is TRBV9, the J gene TRBJ2-1; no firm D call. This CDR3 region has 14 residues. Looked up from germline, CDR1 is SGDLS and CDR2 is YYNGEE. V was cut by 3 bases and J by 10 bases, with 17 bases left in between. The CDR3 nucleotides read TGTGCCAGCAGCGCAGTGGGCGGCGCTTACGAGCAGTTCTTC. This codes for CASSAVGGAYEQFF.

In regard to this clonotype: A junction end diverges from the germline sequence, so it may reflect a read error. The V and J genes are TRBV20-1 and TRBJ1-6; 8 nucleotides match TRBD1. The germline gives CDR1 DFQATT, CDR2 SNEGSKA (reference sequence). The CDR3 contains 15 residues. For the CDR3, the DNA is TGCGGTGCTAGCGAGACAGGGGTAAGGAATTCACCCCTCCACTTT. This translates into CGASETGVRNSPLHF.

This chain uses TRBV9 with TRBJ2-1, with 9 bases aligning to TRBD2. From germline, CDR1 is SGDLS and CDR2 YYNGEE. V shed 3 bases, J shed 15 bases, and the junction held 13 bases outside the gene matches. The CDR3 covers 14 residues. The CDR3 protein is CASSAGGSGSFLFF. CDR3 DNA sequence: TGTGCCAGCAGCGCAGGGGGTAGCGGGAGTTTTCTGTTCTTC.

This clonotype turned up a few times. The rearrangement links TRBV6-6 to TRBJ2-1; 11 bases are a match to TRBD2. CDR1 and CDR2 (germline): MNHNY, SVGAGI (reference sequence). The V and J ends lost 2 bases and 3 bases, in that order; junction bases with no gene match: 6. The CDR3 totals 17 residues. This CDR3 reads CASSYLAGGRVYNEQFF. The DNA for the CDR3 is TGTGCCAGCAGTTACCTAGCGGGGGGTAGGGTCTACAATGAGCAGTTCTTC.

The V call is TRBV20-1, the J call TRBJ1-2, with unresolved D. Looked up from germline, CDR1 is DFQATT and CDR2 is SNEGSKA (reference sequence). CDR3 size: 11 residues. V was trimmed by 0 bases and J by 13 bases, leaving 12 bases between them. The DNA of the CDR3 is TGCAGTGCTAGAGATAGGCGGCAGCTCACCTTC. Translated, it gives CSARDRRQLTF.

This clonotype was observed a handful of times. This chain connects TRBV14 to TRBJ1-2; D might be TRBD1 (5 bases). The germline CDR1 and CDR2 sequences are SGHDN and FVKESK. The germline V and J ends were trimmed by 4 bases and 4 bases, with 19 bases remaining between them. The CDR3 runs 16 residues. CDR3 nucleotides: TGTGCCAGCAGCCCAAGAGGGGTGGAGATTTCCTATGGCTACACCTTC. Translating it yields CASSPRGVEISYGYTF.

This clonotype has at least ten counts. V and J are TRBV7-9 and TRBJ1-1; D is perhaps TRBD1 (5 bases). Trimming left V 5 bases short and J 1 base short, with 14 bases between. The CDR3 runs to 15 residues. Germline V gene lookup returns CDR1 SEHNR and CDR2 FQNEAQ (reference sequence). The CDR3 protein is CASSPRDGPNTEAFF. The CDR3 DNA is TGTGCCAGCAGCCCCCGGGACGGACCGAACACTGAAGCTTTCTTT.

This clonotype has a handful of counts. The chain uses TRBV4-3 and TRBJ2-3; TRBD2 aligns across 10 bases. Per germline, CDR1 LGHNA and CDR2 YSLEER. Trimming cost V 0 bases and J 0 bases; bases outside gene matches: 6. CDR3 length equals 18 residues. The DNA of the CDR3 is TGCGCCAGCAGCCAAGAGGGAGGACTAGCGGCTAGCACAGATACGCAGTATTTT. As protein: CASSQEGGLAASTDTQYF.

This chain uses TRBV20-1 with TRBJ1-2; a weak D match, TRBD1 (6 bases). The CDR3 extends over 12 amino acids. Germline CDR1 DFQATT, CDR2 SNEGSKA (reference sequence). V dropped 5 bases and J dropped 4 bases, with 11 bases sitting between them. The CDR3 region is CSAYRVTYGYTF. CDR3 in DNA: TGCAGTGCTTACAGGGTAACCTATGGCTACACCTTC.

This chain connects TRBV2 to TRBJ1-5, with unresolved D. The CDR3 is 13 residues long. Germline CDR1 and CDR2: SNHLY and FYNNEI. V was cut by 3 bases and J by 11 bases, with 14 bases left in between. The CDR3 is CASSDPRQVAQHF. The CDR3 nucleotides are TGTGCCAGCAGTGACCCGAGGCAAGTGGCCCAGCATTTT.

This chain links TRBV27 with TRBJ2-1, with 10 bases matching TRBD2. Germline V gives CDR1 MNHEY, CDR2 SMNVEV (reference sequence). V lost 1 base and J lost 4; bases outside the gene matches: 7. The CDR3 has 17 amino acids. The CDR3 DNA reads as TGTGCCAGCAGTTTATTACTAGCGGGATTTCTATACAATGAGCAGTTCTTC. It yields the protein CASSLLLAGFLYNEQFF.

The gene calls are TRBV4-1 and TRBJ2-5; 15 bases align to TRBD2. The J call is in doubt because the DNA end fits TRBJ2-7 better. Germline CDR1 is MGHRA and CDR2 is YSYEKL. The CDR3 loop spans 17 amino acids. Written as DNA, the CDR3 is TGCGCCAGCAGCCATCCCGGGACTAGCGGGGGGTTTTACGAGCAGTACTTC. It specifies CASSHPGTSGGFYEQYF.